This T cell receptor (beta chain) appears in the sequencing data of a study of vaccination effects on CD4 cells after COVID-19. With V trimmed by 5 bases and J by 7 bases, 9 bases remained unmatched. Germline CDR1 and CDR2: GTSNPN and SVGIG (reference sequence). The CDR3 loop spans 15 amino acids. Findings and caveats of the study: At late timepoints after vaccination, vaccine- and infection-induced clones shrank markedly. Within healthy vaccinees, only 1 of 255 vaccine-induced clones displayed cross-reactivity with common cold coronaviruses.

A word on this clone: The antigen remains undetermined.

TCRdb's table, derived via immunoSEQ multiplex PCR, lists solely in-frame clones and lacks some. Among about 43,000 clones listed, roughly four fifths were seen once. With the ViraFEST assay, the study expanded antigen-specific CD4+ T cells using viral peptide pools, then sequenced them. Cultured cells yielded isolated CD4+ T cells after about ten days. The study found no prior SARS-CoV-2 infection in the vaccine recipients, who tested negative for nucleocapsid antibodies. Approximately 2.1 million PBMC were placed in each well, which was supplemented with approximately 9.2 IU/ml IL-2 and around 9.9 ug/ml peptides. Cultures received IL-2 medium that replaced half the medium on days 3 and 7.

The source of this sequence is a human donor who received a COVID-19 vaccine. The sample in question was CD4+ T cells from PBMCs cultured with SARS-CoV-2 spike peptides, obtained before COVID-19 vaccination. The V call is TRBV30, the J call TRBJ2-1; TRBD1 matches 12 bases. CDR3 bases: TGTGCCTGGGAAACCGGGACAGGGGGCTGGAATGAGCAGTTCTTC. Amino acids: CAWETGTGGWNEQFF.